This record covers a single TCR beta chain. The antigen is undetermined. Compared with germline, one end of the junction differs, possibly owing to a read error. The CDR3 has 13 amino acids. Germline CDR1 is SQVTM and CDR2 is ANQGSEA. This sample was taken from a study of T-cell reconstitution after alpha-beta-depleted transplantation in children. Notes on the study in general: Reportedly, alpha-beta T cells present about two months post-transplant originated from several hundred expanded clones of graft origin. A year had passed since transplant, and T-cell counts and diversity by then came mostly from newly produced T cells. The study traced high day-60 TCRbeta diversity in some patients to surviving recipient T cells and thymic progenitors.

Library preparation (for TCRbeta) was performed with unique molecular identifiers. TCRdb reanalysed the PCR reads using MiXCR and keeps one entry per CDR3 protein. The sample contains about 590,000 distinct CDR3 sequences, over 10% of which appear only once. The chain has TRBV29-1 and TRBJ2-1; 8 nucleotides line up with TRBD1. Material: PBMCs, mostly from graft donor cells, obtained 360 days after TCRalphabeta/CD19-depleted stem cell transplant. This TCR derives from a male patient younger than 18 who had a stem cell transplant for acute myeloid leukemia, so the T cells may come from the graft donor. For the CDR3, the DNA is TGCAGCGCTGAAACAGGGGGTTACAATGAGCAGTTCTTC. Its translation: CSAETGGYNEQFF.